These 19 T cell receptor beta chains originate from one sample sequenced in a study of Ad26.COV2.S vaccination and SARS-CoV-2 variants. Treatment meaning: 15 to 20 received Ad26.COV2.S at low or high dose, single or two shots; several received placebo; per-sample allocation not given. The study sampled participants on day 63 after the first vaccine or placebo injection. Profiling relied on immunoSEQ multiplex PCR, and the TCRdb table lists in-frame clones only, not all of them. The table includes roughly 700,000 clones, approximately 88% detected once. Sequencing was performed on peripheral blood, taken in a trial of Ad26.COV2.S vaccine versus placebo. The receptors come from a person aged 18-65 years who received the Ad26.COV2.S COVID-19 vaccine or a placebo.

CDR3 sequence: CASSLLSRGGTEAFF. The CDR3 DNA reads as TGTGCCAGCAGCTTGCTGTCACGGGGGGGCACTGAAGCTTTCTTT. The rearrangement links TRBV5-6 to TRBJ1-1; possibly TRBD1 for D (5 bases). The CDR3 contains 15 residues. Germline V gene lookup returns CDR1 SGHDT and CDR2 YYEEEE. The V end was cut by 1 base, the J end by 4 bases, with 14 bases between.

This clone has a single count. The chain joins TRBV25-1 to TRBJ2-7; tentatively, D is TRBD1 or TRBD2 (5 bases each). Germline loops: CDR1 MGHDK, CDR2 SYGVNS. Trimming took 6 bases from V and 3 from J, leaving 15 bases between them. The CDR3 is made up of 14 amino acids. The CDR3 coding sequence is TGTGCCAGCAGCTCCGGGACGGTGAACTACGAGCAGTACTTC. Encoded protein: CASSSGTVNYEQYF.

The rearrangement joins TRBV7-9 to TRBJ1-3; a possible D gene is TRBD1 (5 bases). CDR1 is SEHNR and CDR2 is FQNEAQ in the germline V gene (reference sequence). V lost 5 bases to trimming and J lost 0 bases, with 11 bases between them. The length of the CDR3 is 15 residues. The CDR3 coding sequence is TGTGCCAGCAGCAGGGGACGAAGCTCTGGAAACACCATATATTTT. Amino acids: CASSRGRSSGNTIYF.

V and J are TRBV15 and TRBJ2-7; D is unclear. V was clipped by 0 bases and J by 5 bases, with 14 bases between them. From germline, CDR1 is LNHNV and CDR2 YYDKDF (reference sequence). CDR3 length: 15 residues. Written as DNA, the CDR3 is TGTGCCACCAGCAGAGATATGGCCTACGAGGACGAGCAGTACTTC. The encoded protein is CATSRDMAYEDEQYF.

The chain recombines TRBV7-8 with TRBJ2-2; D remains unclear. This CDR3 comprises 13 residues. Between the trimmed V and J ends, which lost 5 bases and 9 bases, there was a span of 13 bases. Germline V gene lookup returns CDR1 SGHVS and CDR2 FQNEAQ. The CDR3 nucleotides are TGTGCCAGCAGCCCGTCGTCGCACCGGGAGCTGTTTTTT. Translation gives CASSPSSHRELFF.

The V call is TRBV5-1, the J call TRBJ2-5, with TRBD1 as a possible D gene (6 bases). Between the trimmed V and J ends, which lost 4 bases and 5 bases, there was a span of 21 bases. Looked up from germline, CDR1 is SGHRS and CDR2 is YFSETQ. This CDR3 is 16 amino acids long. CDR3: CASSRSPRDQGETQYF. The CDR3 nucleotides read TGCGCCAGCAGCAGATCCCCCAGGGACCAGGGGGAGACCCAGTACTTC.

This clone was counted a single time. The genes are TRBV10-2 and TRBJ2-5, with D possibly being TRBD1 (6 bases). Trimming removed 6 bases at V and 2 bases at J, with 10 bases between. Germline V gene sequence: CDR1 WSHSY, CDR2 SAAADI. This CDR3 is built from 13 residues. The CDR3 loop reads CASRAGQQETQYF. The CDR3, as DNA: TGCGCCAGCAGAGCAGGACAGCAAGAGACCCAGTACTTC.

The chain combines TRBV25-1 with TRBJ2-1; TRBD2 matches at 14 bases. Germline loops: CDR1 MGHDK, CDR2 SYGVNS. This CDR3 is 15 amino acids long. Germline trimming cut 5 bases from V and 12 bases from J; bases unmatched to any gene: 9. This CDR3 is CASSPPGLAGVRQFF. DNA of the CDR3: TGTGCCAGCAGTCCCCCGGGACTAGCGGGAGTAAGGCAGTTCTTC.

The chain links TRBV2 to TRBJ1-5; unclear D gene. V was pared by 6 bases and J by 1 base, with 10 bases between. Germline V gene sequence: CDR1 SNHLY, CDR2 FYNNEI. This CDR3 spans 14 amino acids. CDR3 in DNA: TGTGCCAGCAGCGAACTACTGAGCAATCAGCCCCAGCATTTT. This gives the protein CASSELLSNQPQHF.

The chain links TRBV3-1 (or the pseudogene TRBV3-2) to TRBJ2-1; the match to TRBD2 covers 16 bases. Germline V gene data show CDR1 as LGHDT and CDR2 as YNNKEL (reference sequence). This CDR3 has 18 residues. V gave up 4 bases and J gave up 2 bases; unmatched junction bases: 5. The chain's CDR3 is CASSPGLAGGPPYNEQFF. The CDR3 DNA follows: TGTGCCAGCAGCCCGGGACTAGCGGGAGGGCCTCCCTACAATGAGCAGTTCTTC.

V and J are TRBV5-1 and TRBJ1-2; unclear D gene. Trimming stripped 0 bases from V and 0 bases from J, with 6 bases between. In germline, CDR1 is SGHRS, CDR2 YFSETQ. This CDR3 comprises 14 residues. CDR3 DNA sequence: TGCGCCAGCAGCTTGGACAGAGCTAACTATGGCTACACCTTC. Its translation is CASSLDRANYGYTF.

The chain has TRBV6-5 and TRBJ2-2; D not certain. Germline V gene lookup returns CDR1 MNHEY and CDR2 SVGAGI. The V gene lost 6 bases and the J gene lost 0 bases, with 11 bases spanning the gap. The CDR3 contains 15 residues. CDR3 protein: CASSSLGANTGELFF. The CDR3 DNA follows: TGTGCCAGCAGCAGCCTTGGGGCGAACACCGGGGAGCTGTTTTTT.

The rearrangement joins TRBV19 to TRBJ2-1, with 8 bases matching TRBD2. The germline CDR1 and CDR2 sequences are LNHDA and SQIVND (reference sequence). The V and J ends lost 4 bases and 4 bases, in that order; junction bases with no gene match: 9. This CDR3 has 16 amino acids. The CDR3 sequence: CASSKGIRLAYNEQFF. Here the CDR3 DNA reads TGTGCCAGTAGTAAGGGCATCCGACTAGCGTACAATGAGCAGTTCTTC. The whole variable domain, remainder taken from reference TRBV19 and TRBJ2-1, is DGGITQSPKYLFRKEGQNVTLSCEQNLNHDAMYWYRQDPGQGLRLIYYSQIVNDFQKGDIAEGYSVSREKKESFPLTVTSAQKNPTAFYLCASSKGIRLAYNEQFFGPGTRLTVL.

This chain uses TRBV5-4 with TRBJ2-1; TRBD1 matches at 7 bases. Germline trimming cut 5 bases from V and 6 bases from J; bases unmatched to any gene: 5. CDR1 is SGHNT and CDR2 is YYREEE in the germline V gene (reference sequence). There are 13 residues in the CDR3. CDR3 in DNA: TGTGCCAGCAGTCCTACAGGGGCCAATGAGCAGTTCTTC. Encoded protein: CASSPTGANEQFF.

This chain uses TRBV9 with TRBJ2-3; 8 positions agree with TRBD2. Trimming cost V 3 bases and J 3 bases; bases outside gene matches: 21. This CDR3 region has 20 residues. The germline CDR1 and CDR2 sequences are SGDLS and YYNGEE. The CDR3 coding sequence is TGTGCCAGCAGCGACTTCGGGACACCCCGGGGGGGATCAGGGACAGATACGCAGTATTTT. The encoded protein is CASSDFGTPRGGSGTDTQYF. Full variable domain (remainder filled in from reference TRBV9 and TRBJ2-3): DSGVTQTPKHLITATGQRVTLRCSPRSGDLSVYWYQQSLDQGLQFLIQYYNGEERAKGNILERFSAQQFPDLHSELNLSSLELGDSALYFCASSDFGTPRGGSGTDTQYFGPGTRLTVL.

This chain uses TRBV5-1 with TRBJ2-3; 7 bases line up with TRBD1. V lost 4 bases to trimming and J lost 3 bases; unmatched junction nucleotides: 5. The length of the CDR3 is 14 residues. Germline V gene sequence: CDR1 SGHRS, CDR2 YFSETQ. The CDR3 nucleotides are TGCGCCAGCAGCATAGGGACAGCTACAGATACGCAGTATTTT. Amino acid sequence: CASSIGTATDTQYF.

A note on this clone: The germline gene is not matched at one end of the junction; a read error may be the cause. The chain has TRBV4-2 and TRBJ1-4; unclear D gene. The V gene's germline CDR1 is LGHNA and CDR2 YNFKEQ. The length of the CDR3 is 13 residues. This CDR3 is CASSQRRYEQNDF. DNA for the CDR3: TGTGCCAGCAGCCAAAGGAGATACGAACAGAACGATTTT.

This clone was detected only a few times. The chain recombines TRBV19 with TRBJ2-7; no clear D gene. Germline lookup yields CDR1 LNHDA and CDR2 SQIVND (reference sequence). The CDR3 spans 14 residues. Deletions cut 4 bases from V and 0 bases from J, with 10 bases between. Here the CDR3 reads CASSSLVNSYEQYF. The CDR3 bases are TGTGCCAGTAGTAGTTTAGTGAACTCCTACGAGCAGTACTTC. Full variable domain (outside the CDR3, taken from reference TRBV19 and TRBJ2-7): DGGITQSPKYLFRKEGQNVTLSCEQNLNHDAMYWYRQDPGQGLRLIYYSQIVNDFQKGDIAEGYSVSREKKESFPLTVTSAQKNPTAFYLCASSSLVNSYEQYFGPGTRLTVT.

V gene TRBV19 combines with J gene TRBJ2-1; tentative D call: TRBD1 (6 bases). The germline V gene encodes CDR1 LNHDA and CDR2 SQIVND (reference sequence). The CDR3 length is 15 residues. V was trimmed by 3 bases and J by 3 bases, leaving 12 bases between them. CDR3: CASSIQTGNYNEQFF. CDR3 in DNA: TGTGCCAGTAGTATCCAGACAGGAAACTACAATGAGCAGTTCTTC.